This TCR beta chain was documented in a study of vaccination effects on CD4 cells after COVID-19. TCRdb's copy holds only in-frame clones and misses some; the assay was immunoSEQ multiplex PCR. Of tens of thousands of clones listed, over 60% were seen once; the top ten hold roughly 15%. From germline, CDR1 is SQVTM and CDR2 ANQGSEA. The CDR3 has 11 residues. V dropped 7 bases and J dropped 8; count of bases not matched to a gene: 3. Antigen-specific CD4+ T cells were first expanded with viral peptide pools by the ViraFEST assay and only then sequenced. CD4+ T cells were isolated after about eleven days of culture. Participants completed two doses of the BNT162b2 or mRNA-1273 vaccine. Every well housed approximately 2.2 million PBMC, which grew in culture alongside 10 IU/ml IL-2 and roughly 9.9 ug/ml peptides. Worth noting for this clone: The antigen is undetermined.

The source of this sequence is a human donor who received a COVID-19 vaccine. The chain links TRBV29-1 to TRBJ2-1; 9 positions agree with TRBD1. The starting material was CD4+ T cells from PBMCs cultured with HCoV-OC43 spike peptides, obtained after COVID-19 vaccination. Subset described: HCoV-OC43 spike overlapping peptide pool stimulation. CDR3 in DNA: TGCAGCGCACGGACAGGGGATGAGCAGTTCTTC. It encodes CSARTGDEQFF.